A single sample gave rise to the 5 T cell receptor beta chains below, sequenced in a study of T-cell memory formation after mild COVID-19. TCRdb re-derived calls from the 5' RACE reads in MiXCR, one entry per CDR3 protein. Of about 360,000 distinct CDR3 sequences listed, roughly an eighth are singletons. Sequencing was done on a sample of PBMCs or a T cell subset sorted from them (not recorded which). These receptors all come from a man aged 18-30 years who had mild COVID-19 (a few samples of this study predate the infection). Cell type and time point are not known.

Many counts were recorded for this clonotype. The chain joins TRBV24-1 to TRBJ2-1, with D maybe TRBD2 (6 bases). This CDR3 comprises 15 residues. CDR1 is KGHDR and CDR2 is SFDVKD in the germline V gene. V was clipped by 2 bases and J by 2 bases, with 9 bases between them. The CDR3 protein is CATSDSGEAYNEQFF. For the CDR3, the DNA is TGTGCCACCAGTGATTCGGGGGAGGCCTACAATGAGCAGTTCTTC.

V is TRBV5-1 and J is TRBJ1-5, with 8 bases that match TRBD1. The CDR3 extends over 14 amino acids. Trimming took 4 bases from V and 7 from J; bases not matched to a gene: 7. Germline lookup yields CDR1 SGHRS and CDR2 YFSETQ. The DNA of the CDR3 is TGCGCCAGCAGCCCCGGACAGGGTGCCCAGCCCCAGCATTTT. It encodes CASSPGQGAQPQHF.

The chain joins TRBV7-9 to TRBJ2-5; TRBD2 agrees at 8 bases. Germline CDR1 reads SEHNR; CDR2 reads FQNEAQ (reference sequence). This CDR3 has 15 amino acids. V lost 5 bases to trimming and J lost 2 bases; unmatched junction nucleotides: 7. CDR3 in amino acids: CASSPLSGVQETQYF. The CDR3 DNA sequence: TGTGCCAGCAGCCCCCTTAGCGGGGTTCAAGAGACCCAGTACTTC.

The table lists this clonotype with a few counts. The V gene is TRBV12-3 or TRBV12-4, the J gene TRBJ1-1; D not resolved. V was clipped by 3 bases and J by 4 bases, with 9 bases between them. The CDR3 loop spans 13 amino acids. The CDR3 here is CASSFWPSTEAFF. The CDR3 coding sequence is TGTGCCAGCAGTTTCTGGCCGAGCACTGAAGCTTTCTTT.

The table lists this clonotype with a count of one. This chain joins TRBV28 and TRBJ2-2; 7 bases are shared with TRBD2. CDR1 is MDHEN, CDR2 SYDVKM, per germline. CDR3 size: 14 residues. J was trimmed by 6 bases and V by 6 bases; bases with no gene match: 7. CDR3 coding DNA: TGTGCCAGCAGCTTTACTAGCGACCCCGGGGAGCTGTTTTTT. Translation: CASSFTSDPGELFF.